The present entry profiles one T cell receptor beta chain with its context. As yet, its antigen is unknown. Every patient had mismatch repair deficiency by PCR or immunohistochemistry. The data stem from a study of PD-1 blockade in mismatch repair-deficient tumors. Data came from immunoSEQ multiplex PCR; TCRdb stores just in-frame clones and leaves some out. The data contain tens of thousands of clones, about 88% of them singletons. Germline V gene data show CDR1 as SGHDT and CDR2 as YYEEEE. This CDR3 has 14 amino acids. Trimming removed 4 bases from V and 2 bases from J, with 13 bases in between. Findings of the study overall: Rapid post-treatment expansion, then contraction, generally preceding radiologic response, marked tumor-resident clones.

The specimen was peripheral blood, collected approximately 1.5 years after starting pembrolizumab. This chain connects TRBV5-6 to TRBJ2-7; TRBD1 or TRBD2 may be the D gene (6 bases each). The receptor was isolated from an adult with mismatch repair-deficient cancer. The chain's CDR3 is CASSTGAGAYEQYF. The CDR3 DNA follows: TGTGCCAGCAGCACGGGAGCAGGGGCCTACGAGCAGTACTTC.